Here is one TCR beta chain with its context. No antigen is known for it. The study ran its PCR with 60 Vbeta and 13 Jbeta primers. Study processing details: Approximately 11 million of roughly 81 million unique TCR beta chains were shared, per a later count. Clones were sequenced by immunoSEQ multiplex PCR, and TCRdb holds only the in-frame ones, with some missing. That table supplies the V and J calls and clone size; D and trimming were determined from the DNA. The top ten hold 10% of the sample, which has about 94,000 clones, roughly 86% seen once. Germline V gene data show CDR1 as SGHRS and CDR2 as YFSETQ. The CDR3 is made up of 16 amino acids. The ends lost 4 bases at V and 1 base at J; junction bases unmatched: 9. The data were taken from a study of cytomegalovirus exposure and HLA in healthy donors. Whole-study context: Earlier, some 180 million T cells were analyzed, and 117 million unique TCR beta sequences were found among them. Findings and caveats of the study: CMV serostatus stood as the only immune exposure information on hand. Evidence from a later analysis indicated that most CMV-associated TCR beta chains looked HLA-restricted.

The sequenced material came from PBMCs. The chain uses TRBV5-1 and TRBJ1-2, with 8 nucleotides matching TRBD1. The TCR originated in a human donor in good health. The chain's CDR3 is CASSLNGQGSNYGYTF. The CDR3 nucleotides read TGCGCCAGCAGCCTAAACGGACAGGGAAGTAACTATGGCTACACCTTC.